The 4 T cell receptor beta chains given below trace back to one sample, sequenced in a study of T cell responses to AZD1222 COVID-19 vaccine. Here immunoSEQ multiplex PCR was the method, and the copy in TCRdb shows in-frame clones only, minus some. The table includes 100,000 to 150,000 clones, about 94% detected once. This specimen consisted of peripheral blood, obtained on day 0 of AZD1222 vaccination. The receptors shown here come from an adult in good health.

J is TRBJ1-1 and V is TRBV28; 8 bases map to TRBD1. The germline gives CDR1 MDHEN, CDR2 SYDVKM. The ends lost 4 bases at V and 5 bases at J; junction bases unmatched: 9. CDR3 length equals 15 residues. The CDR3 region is CASSSISGGRTEAFF. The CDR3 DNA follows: TGTGCCAGCAGTTCAATTTCAGGGGGCCGGACTGAAGCTTTCTTT.

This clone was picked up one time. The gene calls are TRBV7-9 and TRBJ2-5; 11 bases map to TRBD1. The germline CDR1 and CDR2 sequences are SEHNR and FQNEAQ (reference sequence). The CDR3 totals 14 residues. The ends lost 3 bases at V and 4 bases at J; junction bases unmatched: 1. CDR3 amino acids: CASSLDRGRETQYF. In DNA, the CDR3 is TGTGCCAGCAGCTTGGACAGGGGGCGAGAGACCCAGTACTTC.

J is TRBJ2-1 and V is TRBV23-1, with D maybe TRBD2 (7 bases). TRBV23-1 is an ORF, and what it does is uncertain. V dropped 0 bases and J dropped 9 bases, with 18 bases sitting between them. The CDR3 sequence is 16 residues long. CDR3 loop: CASSQSPGGSRCEQFF. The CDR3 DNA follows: TGCGCCAGCAGTCAATCCCCGGGGGGCTCGAGATGTGAGCAGTTCTTC.

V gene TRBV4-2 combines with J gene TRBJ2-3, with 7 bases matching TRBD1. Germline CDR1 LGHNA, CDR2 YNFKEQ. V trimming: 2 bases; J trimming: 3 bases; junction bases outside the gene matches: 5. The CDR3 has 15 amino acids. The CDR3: CASSQTQTGTDTQYF. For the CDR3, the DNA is TGTGCCAGCAGCCAAACCCAGACAGGGACAGATACGCAGTATTTT.